These 8 T cell receptor beta chains were sequenced from one sample in a study of OX40 agonist ivuxolimab in advanced cancers. The repertoire was sequenced with immunoSEQ multiplex PCR; TCRdb's copy has only in-frame clones and lacks some. The sample lists 30,000 to 40,000 clones, roughly 89% occurring once. Sequences were derived from CD4+ or CD8+ T cells sorted from blood, sampled in a trial of the OX40 agonist ivuxolimab. All receptors come from an adult with an advanced solid tumor such as melanoma, head and neck, liver or kidney cancer.

The chain has TRBV7-9 and TRBJ1-3, with D perhaps TRBD1 (5 bases). The germline V and J ends were trimmed by 0 bases and 2 bases, with 8 bases remaining between them. Germline loops: CDR1 SEHNR, CDR2 FQNEAQ (reference sequence). The CDR3 sequence is 15 residues long. For the CDR3, the DNA is TGTGCCAGCAGCTTAGCCGAAGGGGCTGGAAACACCATATATTTT. Its translation is CASSLAEGAGNTIYF.

The chain recombines TRBV19 with TRBJ1-1; tentatively, D is TRBD1 (5 bases). Per the germline V gene, CDR1 is LNHDA and CDR2 is SQIVND (reference sequence). V lost 2 bases, J lost 11 bases, and 15 bases lay in between. The CDR3 is made up of 13 amino acids. In nucleotides, the CDR3 is TGTGCCAGTAGTATAAGGTCGACAGCAAGGGCTTTCTTT. Translating gives CASSIRSTARAFF.

V is TRBV5-1 and J is TRBJ2-3; D gene uncertain. CDR1 SGHRS and CDR2 YFSETQ come from the germline V gene. CDR3 length: 16 amino acids. V lost 0 bases and J 2 bases, leaving 13 bases between the germline ends. CDR3 sequence (DNA): TGCGCCAGCAGCTTGGGCCCCGCTAATCCCACAGATACGCAGTATTTT. Protein sequence: CASSLGPANPTDTQYF.

The chain is built from TRBV5-5 and TRBJ1-1, with a tentative D call TRBD1 (5 bases). Trimming took 0 bases from V and 5 from J, leaving 17 bases between them. The length of the CDR3 is 16 residues. From germline, CDR1 is SGHKS and CDR2 YYEKEE (reference sequence). CDR3 region: CASSLEWRQGGTEAFF. Here the CDR3 DNA reads TGTGCCAGCAGCTTGGAGTGGCGGCAGGGAGGGACTGAAGCTTTCTTT.

This clone showed up just once. V usage is TRBV11-2 and J usage is TRBJ2-1, with 8 positions matching TRBD2. CDR3 length: 14 amino acids. The trim removed 5 bases at V and 8 bases at J, leaving 8 bases unmatched. The germline V gene encodes CDR1 SGHAT and CDR2 FQNNGV. The CDR3 region has the DNA TGTGCCAGCAGCCCCGGACTAGCTAACCATGAGCAGTTCTTC. Translation gives CASSPGLANHEQFF.

V gene TRBV29-1 combines with J gene TRBJ1-1, with unresolved D. Between the trimmed V and J ends, which lost 6 bases and 8 bases, there was a span of 19 bases. The CDR3 sequence is 13 residues long. CDR1 is SQVTM, CDR2 ANQGSEA, per germline. The CDR3 DNA reads as TGCAGCGTCGGCGGACGGCTTTCCTGGGAAGCTTTCTTT. This gives the protein CSVGGRLSWEAFF.

The V call is TRBV19, the J call TRBJ2-2; 7 positions match TRBD1. The CDR3 is made up of 16 amino acids. The V and J ends lost 5 bases and 4 bases, in that order; junction bases with no gene match: 10. Germline CDR1 reads LNHDA; CDR2 reads SQIVND (reference sequence). The CDR3 DNA follows: TGTGCCAGTAGTCGCAGTCCGGGACAGACCACCGGGGAGCTGTTTTTT. Translated, it gives CASSRSPGQTTGELFF.

This sequence joins TRBV1 and TRBJ2-1; the tabulated D call, TRBD2, remains unverified against the DNA. TRBV1 is classified as a pseudogene. The CDR3 is 11 residues long. CDR3 DNA sequence: TGCACCAGCCCCGGGGTCAATGAGCAGTTCTTC. It is translated as CTSPGVNEQFF.